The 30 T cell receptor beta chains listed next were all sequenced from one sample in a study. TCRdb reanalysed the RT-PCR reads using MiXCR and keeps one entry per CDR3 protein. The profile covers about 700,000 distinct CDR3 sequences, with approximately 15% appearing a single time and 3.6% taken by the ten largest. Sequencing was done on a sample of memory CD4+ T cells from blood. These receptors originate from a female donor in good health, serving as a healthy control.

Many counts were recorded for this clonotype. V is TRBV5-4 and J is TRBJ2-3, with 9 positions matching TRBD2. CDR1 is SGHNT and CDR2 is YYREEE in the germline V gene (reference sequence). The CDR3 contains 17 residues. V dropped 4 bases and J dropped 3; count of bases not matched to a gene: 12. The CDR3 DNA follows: TGTGCCAGCAGCAGCGTGGGTCTAGCGGGGACGACAGATACGCAGTATTTT. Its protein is CASSSVGLAGTTDTQYF. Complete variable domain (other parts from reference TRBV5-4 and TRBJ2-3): ETGVTQSPTHLIKTRGQQVTLRCSSQSGHNTVSWYQQALGQGPQFIFQYYREEENGRGNFPPRFSGLQFPNYSSELNVNALELDDSALYLCASSSVGLAGTTDTQYFGPGTRLTVL.

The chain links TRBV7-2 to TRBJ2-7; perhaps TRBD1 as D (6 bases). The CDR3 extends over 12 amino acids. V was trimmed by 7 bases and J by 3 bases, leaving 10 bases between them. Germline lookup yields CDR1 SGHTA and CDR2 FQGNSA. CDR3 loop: CASKGDGYEQYF. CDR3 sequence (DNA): TGTGCCAGCAAGGGGGACGGCTACGAGCAGTACTTC.

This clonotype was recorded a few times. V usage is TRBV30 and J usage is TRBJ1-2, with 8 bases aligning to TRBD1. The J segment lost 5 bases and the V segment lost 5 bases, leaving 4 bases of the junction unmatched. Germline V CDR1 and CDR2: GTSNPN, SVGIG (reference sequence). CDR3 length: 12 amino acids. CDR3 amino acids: CAWPRTGYGYTF. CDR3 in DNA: TGTGCCTGGCCAAGGACAGGGTATGGCTACACCTTC.

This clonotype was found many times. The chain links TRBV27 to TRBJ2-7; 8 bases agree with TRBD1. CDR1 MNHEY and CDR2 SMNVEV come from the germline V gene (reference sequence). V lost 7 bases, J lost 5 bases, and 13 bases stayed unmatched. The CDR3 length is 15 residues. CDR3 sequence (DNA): TGTGCCAGCACTTCCCTCGGGACAGGCCAGAACGAGCAGTACTTC. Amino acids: CASTSLGTGQNEQYF.

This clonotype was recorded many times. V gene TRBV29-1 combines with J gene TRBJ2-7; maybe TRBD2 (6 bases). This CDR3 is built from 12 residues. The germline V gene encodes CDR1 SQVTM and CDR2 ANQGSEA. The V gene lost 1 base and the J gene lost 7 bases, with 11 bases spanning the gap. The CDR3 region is CSVEAGDREQYF. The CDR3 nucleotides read TGCAGCGTTGAAGCGGGAGATAGGGAGCAGTACTTC.

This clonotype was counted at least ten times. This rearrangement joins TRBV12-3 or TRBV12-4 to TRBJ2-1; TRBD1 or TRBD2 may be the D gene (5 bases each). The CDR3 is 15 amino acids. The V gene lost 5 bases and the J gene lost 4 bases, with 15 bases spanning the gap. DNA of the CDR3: TGTGCCAGCAGTCCCCCGGGACGCCGTTACAATGAGCAGTTCTTC. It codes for CASSPPGRRYNEQFF.

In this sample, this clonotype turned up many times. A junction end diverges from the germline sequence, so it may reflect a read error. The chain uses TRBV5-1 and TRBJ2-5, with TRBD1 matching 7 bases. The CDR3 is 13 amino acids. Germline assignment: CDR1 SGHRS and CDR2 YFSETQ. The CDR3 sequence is CASSRDSQETQYF. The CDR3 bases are TGTGCCAGCAGCCGGGACAGCCAAGAGACCCAGTACTTC. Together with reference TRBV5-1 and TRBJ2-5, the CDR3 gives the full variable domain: KAGVTQTPRYLIKTRGQQVTLSCSPISGHRSVSWYQQTPGQGLQFLFEYFSETQRNKGNFPGRFSGRQFSNSRSEMNVSTLELGDSALYLCASSRDSQETQYFGPGTRLLVL.

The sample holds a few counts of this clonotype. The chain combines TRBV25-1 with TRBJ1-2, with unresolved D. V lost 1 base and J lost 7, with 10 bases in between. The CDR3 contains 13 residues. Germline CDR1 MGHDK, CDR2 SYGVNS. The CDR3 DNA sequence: TGTGCCAGCAGTGAATTTGGCGTATTTGGCTACACCTTC. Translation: CASSEFGVFGYTF.

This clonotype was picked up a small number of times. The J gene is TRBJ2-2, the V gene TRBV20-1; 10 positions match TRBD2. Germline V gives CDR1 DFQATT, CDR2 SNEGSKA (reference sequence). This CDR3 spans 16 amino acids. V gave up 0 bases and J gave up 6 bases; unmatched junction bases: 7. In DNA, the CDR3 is TGCAGTGCTAGAGAGGTAGCGGGAGGCGCGGCCGGGGAGCTGTTTTTT. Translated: CSAREVAGGAAGELFF.

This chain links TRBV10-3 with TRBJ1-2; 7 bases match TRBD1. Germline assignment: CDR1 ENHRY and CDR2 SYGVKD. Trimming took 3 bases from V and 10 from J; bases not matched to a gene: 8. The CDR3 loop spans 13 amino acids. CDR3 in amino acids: CAISESVEGAYTF. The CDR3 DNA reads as TGTGCCATCAGTGAAAGTGTGGAGGGGGCCTACACCTTC.

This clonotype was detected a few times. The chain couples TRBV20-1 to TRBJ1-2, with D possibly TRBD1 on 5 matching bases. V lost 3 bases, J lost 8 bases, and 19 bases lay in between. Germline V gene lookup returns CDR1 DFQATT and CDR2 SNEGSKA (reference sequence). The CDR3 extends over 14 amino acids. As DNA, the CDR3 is TGCAGTGCTAGTCACGCAGGGAAGATTATAGGCTACACCTTC. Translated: CSASHAGKIIGYTF.

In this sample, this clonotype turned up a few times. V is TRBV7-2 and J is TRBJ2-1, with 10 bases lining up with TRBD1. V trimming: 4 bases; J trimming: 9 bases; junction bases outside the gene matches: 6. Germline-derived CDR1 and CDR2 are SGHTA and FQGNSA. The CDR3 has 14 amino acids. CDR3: CASSSGQGTVEQFF. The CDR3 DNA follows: TGTGCCAGCAGCTCGGGACAGGGGACGGTTGAGCAGTTCTTC. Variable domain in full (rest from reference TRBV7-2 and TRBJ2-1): GAGVSQSPSNKVTEKGKDVELRCDPISGHTALYWYRQSLGQGLEFLIYFQGNSAPDKSGLPSDRFSAERTGGSVSTLTIQRTQQEDSAVYLCASSSGQGTVEQFFGPGTRLTVL.

As DNA, the CDR3 is TGCGCCAGCAGCTCGGGTCACTCTACAGCCAACTATGGCTACACCTTC. It yields the protein CASSSGHSTANYGYTF. The genes are TRBV5-1 and TRBJ1-2; D remains ambiguous. This CDR3 spans 16 amino acids. Germline V gene sequence: CDR1 SGHRS, CDR2 YFSETQ. V lost 3 bases to trimming and J lost 2 bases, with 17 bases between them.

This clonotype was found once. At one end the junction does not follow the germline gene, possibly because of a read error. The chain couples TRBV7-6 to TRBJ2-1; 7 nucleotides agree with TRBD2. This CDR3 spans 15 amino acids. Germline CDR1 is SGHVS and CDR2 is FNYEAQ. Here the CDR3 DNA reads TGTGCCAGCAGCCCTCCCAGCGGGACCTACAATAAGCAGTTCTTC. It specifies CASSPPSGTYNKQFF.

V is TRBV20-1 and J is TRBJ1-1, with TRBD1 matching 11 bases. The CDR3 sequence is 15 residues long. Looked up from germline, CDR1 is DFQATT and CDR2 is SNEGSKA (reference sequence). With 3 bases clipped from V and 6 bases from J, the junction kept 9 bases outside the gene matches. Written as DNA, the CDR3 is TGCAGTGCTAGGGCCGGGACAGGGGGTTCAGCTGAAGCTTTCTTT. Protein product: CSARAGTGGSAEAFF.

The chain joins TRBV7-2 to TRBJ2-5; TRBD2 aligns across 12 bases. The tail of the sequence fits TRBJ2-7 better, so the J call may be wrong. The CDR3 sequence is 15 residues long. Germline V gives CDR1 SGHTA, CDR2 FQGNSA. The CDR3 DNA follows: TGTGCCAGCAGCCCGACTAGCGGGGGCAACTACGAGCAGTACTTC. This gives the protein CASSPTSGGNYEQYF.

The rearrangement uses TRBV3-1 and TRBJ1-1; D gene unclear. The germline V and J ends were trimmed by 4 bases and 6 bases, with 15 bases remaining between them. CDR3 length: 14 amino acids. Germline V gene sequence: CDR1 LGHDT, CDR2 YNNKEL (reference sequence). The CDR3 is CASSPKHTDSEAFF. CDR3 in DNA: TGTGCCAGCAGCCCCAAGCATACGGACTCTGAAGCTTTCTTT. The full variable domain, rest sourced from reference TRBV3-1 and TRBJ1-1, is DTAVSQTPKYLVTQMGNDKSIKCEQNLGHDTMYWYKQDSKKFLKIMFSYNNKELIINETVPNRFSPKSPDKAHLNLHINSLELGDSAVYFCASSPKHTDSEAFFGQGTRLTVV.

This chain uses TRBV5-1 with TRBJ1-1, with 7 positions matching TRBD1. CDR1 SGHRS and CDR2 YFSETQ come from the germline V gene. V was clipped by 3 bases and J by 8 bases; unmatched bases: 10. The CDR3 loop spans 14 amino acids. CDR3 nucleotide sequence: TGCGCCAGCAGCTCCGGACAGGCGGCGGCCGAAGCTTTCTTT. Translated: CASSSGQAAAEAFF.

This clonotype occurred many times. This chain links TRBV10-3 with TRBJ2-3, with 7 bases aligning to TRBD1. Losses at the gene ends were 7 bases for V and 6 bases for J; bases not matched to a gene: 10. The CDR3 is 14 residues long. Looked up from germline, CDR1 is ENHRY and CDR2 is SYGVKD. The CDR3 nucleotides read TGTGCCATCAACCGACAGGGCCTCGGGGATACGCAGTATTTT. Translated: CAINRQGLGDTQYF.

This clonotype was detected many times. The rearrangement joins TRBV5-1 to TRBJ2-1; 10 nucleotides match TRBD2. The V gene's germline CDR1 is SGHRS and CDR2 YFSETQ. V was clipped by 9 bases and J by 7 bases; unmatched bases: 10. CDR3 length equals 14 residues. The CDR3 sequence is CATNERGGGNEQFF. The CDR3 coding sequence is TGCGCCACCAACGAGCGGGGGGGCGGGAATGAGCAGTTCTTC. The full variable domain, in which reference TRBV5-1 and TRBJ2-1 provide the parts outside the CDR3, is KAGVTQTPRYLIKTRGQQVTLSCSPISGHRSVSWYQQTPGQGLQFLFEYFSETQRNKGNFPGRFSGRQFSNSRSEMNVSTLELGDSALYLCATNERGGGNEQFFGPGTRLTVL.

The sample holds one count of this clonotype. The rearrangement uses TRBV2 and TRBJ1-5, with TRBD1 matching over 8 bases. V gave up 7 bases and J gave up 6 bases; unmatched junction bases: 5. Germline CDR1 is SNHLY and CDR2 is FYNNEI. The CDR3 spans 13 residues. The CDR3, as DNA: TGTGCCAGCACTAGGACAGGGACTCAGCCCCAGCATTTT. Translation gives CASTRTGTQPQHF.

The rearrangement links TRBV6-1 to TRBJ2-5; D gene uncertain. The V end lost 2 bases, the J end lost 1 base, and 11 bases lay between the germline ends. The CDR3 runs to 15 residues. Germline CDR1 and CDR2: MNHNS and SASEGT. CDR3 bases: TGTGCCAGCAGTGAAATGACTCCCTTCCAAGAGACCCAGTACTTC. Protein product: CASSEMTPFQETQYF.

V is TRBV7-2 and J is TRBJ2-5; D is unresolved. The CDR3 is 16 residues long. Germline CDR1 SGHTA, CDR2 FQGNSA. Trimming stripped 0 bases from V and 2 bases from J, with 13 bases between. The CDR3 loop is CASSLAITTPQETQYF. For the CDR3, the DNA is TGTGCCAGCAGCTTAGCGATAACTACCCCACAAGAGACCCAGTACTTC.

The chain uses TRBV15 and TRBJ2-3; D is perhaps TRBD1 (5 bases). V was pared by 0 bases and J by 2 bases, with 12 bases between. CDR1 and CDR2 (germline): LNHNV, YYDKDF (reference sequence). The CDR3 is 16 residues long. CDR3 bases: TGTGCCACCAGCAGAGATCGCATGGACAACACAGATACGCAGTATTTT. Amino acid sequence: CATSRDRMDNTDTQYF.

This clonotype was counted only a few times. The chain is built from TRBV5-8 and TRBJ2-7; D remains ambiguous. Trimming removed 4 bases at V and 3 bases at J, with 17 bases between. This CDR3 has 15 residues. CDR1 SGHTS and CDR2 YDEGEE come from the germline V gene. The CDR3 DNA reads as TGTGCCAGCAGCCGGGCCCCATCGGAAGGCTACGAGCAGTACTTC. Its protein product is CASSRAPSEGYEQYF.

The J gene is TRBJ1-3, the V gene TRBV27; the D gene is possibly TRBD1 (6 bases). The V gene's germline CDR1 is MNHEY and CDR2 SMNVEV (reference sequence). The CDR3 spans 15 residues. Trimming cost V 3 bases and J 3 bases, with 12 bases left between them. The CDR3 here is CASSLGARSGNTIYF. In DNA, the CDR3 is TGTGCCAGCAGTTTGGGGGCTAGGAGTGGAAACACCATATATTTT.

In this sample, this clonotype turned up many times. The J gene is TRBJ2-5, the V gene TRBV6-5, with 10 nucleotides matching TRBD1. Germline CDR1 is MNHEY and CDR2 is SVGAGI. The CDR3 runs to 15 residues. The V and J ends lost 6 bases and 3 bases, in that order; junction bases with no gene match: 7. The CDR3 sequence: CASRLTGTGEETQYF. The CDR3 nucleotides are TGTGCCAGCAGACTCACCGGGACAGGGGAAGAGACCCAGTACTTC.

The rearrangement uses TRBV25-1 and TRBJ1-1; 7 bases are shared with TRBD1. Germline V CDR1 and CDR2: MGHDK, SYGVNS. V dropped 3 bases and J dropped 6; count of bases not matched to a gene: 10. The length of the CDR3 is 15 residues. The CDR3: CASSERTGVESEAFF. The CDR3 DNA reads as TGTGCCAGCAGTGAGCGAACAGGGGTGGAGTCTGAAGCTTTCTTT.

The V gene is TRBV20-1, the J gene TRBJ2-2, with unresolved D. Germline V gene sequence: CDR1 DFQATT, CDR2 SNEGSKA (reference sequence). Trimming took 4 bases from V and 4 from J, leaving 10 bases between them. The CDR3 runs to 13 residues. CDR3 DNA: TGCAGTGCTACCAAAACAGCCACCGGGGAGCTGTTTTTT. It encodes CSATKTATGELFF.

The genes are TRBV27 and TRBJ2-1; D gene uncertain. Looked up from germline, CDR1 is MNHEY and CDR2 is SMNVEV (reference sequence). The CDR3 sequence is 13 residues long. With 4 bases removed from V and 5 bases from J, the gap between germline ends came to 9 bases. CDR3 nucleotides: TGTGCCAGCAGTTACAAGCTCGACAATGAGCAGTTCTTC. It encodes CASSYKLDNEQFF.